Shown below are 16 T cell receptor beta chains from a single sample sequenced in a study of cytomegalovirus exposure and HLA in healthy donors. TCRdb's table, derived via immunoSEQ multiplex PCR, lists solely in-frame clones and lacks some. The table records approximately 160,000 clones, around 81% of them present only once. The sequencing sample was made of PBMCs. The receptors stem from a young man in good health and CMV-seropositive.

This chain uses TRBV29-1 with TRBJ2-1; TRBD1 aligns across 7 bases. V trimming: 7 bases; J trimming: 7 bases; junction bases outside the gene matches: 13. The germline V gene has CDR1 SQVTM and CDR2 ANQGSEA. This CDR3 has 14 amino acids. The CDR3 protein is CSGRTGTAQNEQFF. As DNA, the CDR3 is TGCAGCGGTAGAACCGGGACAGCCCAAAATGAGCAGTTCTTC.

This CDR3 is CASNLAGWGNNEQFF. In DNA form, the CDR3 reads TGTGCCAGCAACCTAGCGGGGTGGGGTAATAATGAGCAGTTCTTC. This chain joins TRBV19 and TRBJ2-1, with 9 bases matching TRBD2. V trimming: 9 bases; J trimming: 7 bases; junction bases outside the gene matches: 13. The CDR3 is made up of 15 amino acids. Germline V gene data show CDR1 as LNHDA and CDR2 as SQIVND (reference sequence).

This clone came up once. The chain has TRBV21-1 and TRBJ1-2; the table's D gene call, TRBD1, was not cross checked with the DNA. TRBV21-1 is listed as a pseudogene. The CDR3 is 18 residues long. CDR3 sequence: CASSKARSLGQLNYGYTF. DNA of the CDR3: TGTGCCAGCAGCAAAGCGCGGAGTTTGGGACAGCTTAACTATGGCTACACCTTC.

The gene calls are TRBV4-3 and TRBJ1-1; weak D call: TRBD1 (5 bases). The CDR3 is made up of 16 amino acids. Germline CDR1 reads LGHNA; CDR2 reads YSLEER. V was shortened by 1 base and J by 5 bases, with 17 bases between the two germline ends. CDR3 loop: CASSQAARGTSTEAFF. Here the CDR3 DNA reads TGCGCCAGCAGCCAAGCAGCGCGGGGCACTTCAACTGAAGCTTTCTTT.

This clone was seen once. V is TRBV7-9 and J is TRBJ1-5; D ambiguous. V lost 2 bases, J lost 1 base, and 6 bases lay in between. Germline loops: CDR1 SEHNR, CDR2 FQNEAQ (reference sequence). This CDR3 comprises 14 residues. CDR3 loop: CASSLWQSNQPQHF. CDR3 nucleotide sequence: TGTGCCAGCAGCTTATGGCAGAGCAATCAGCCCCAGCATTTT. Full variable domain (outside the CDR3, taken from reference TRBV7-9 and TRBJ1-5): DTGVSQNPRHKITKRGQNVTFRCDPISEHNRLYWYRQTLGQGPEFLTYFQNEAQLEKSRLLSDRFSAERPKGSFSTLEIQRTEQGDSAMYLCASSLWQSNQPQHFGDGTRLSIL.

The rearrangement links TRBV29-1 to TRBJ2-1; 13 bases map to TRBD2. Trimming cost V 0 bases and J 0 bases; bases outside gene matches: 23. CDR1 is SQVTM and CDR2 is ANQGSEA in the germline V gene. This CDR3 region has 24 residues. CDR3 loop: CSVEDPNQTGITSGGAYSYNEQFF. The CDR3 DNA sequence: TGCAGCGTTGAAGACCCAAATCAGACAGGGATTACTAGCGGGGGGGCCTACTCCTACAATGAGCAGTTCTTC.

This clone came up once. The CDR3 DNA is TGTGCCAGCAGCTTAGCGAGGCCAGGGGGAGCTCAGCCCCAGCATTTT. It translates to CASSLARPGGAQPQHF. The chain joins TRBV7-2 to TRBJ1-5; the match to TRBD1 covers 7 bases. The CDR3 is made up of 16 amino acids. The J segment lost 6 bases and the V segment lost 0 bases, leaving 8 bases of the junction unmatched. From germline, CDR1 is SGHTA and CDR2 FQGNSA.

This chain links TRBV10-2 with TRBJ2-2; 9 nucleotides align to TRBD2. Germline assignment: CDR1 WSHSY and CDR2 SAAADI. Trimming cost V 5 bases and J 1 base; bases outside gene matches: 5. The CDR3 extends over 16 amino acids. The CDR3, as DNA: TGCGCCAGCAGTTGGGCGGGGGGGCAGAACACCGGGGAGCTGTTTTTT. Protein: CASSWAGGQNTGELFF.

This clone has a single count. This chain connects TRBV7-2 to TRBJ1-6; D perhaps matches TRBD1 (6 bases). Germline V gene data show CDR1 as SGHTA and CDR2 as FQGNSA. Trimming removed 6 bases from V and 7 bases from J, with 19 bases in between. The CDR3 is 16 residues long. CDR3: CASSLGGGQYNSPLHF. The CDR3 nucleotides are TGTGCCAGCAGTCTCGGGGGGGGGCAGTACAATTCACCCCTCCACTTT.

The chain combines TRBV6-6 with TRBJ2-6; maybe TRBD2 (5 bases). The V gene lost 11 bases and the J gene lost 0 bases, with 11 bases spanning the gap. CDR3 size: 14 residues. Looked up from germline, CDR1 is MNHNY and CDR2 is SVGAGI (reference sequence). CDR3 coding DNA: TGTGCCTCCCCCGGGGACTCTGGGGCCAACGTCCTGACTTTC. Amino acid sequence: CASPGDSGANVLTF.

The rearrangement links TRBV30 to TRBJ1-5, with TRBD1 as a possible D gene (5 bases). The CDR3 runs 14 residues. Trimming took off 3 bases at V and 0 bases at J, with 9 bases between the two ends. CDR1 and CDR2 from the germline V gene are GTSNPN and SVGIG (reference sequence). CDR3 nucleotides: TGTGCCTGGAGGCCCAGGGTTAGCAATCAGCCCCAGCATTTT. Protein: CAWRPRVSNQPQHF.

The V gene is TRBV30, the J gene TRBJ1-4, with D possibly matching TRBD1 (6 bases). Trimming pared 0 bases from V and 7 bases from J, leaving 9 bases between. The CDR3 is 13 residues long. Germline V gene lookup returns CDR1 GTSNPN and CDR2 SVGIG (reference sequence). CDR3 DNA: TGTGCCTGGAGTGTACAGGGTGCTGAAAAACTGTTTTTT. Translated: CAWSVQGAEKLFF.

This clone was observed once. The V gene is TRBV10-2, the J gene TRBJ1-6; no reliable D call. Germline CDR1 reads WSHSY; CDR2 reads SAAADI. The CDR3 covers 14 residues. Trimming cost V 6 bases and J 7 bases, with 13 bases left between them. The CDR3 reads CASRYRTFNSPLHF. The CDR3 bases are TGCGCCAGCAGGTACAGAACGTTCAATTCACCCCTCCACTTT.

The CDR3 sequence is CASSSPSGTTYNEQFF. The CDR3 coding sequence is TGTGCCAGCAGTTCCCCCTCCGGGACTACATACAATGAGCAGTTCTTC. V usage is TRBV27 and J usage is TRBJ2-1, with 7 bases identical to TRBD2. The germline V gene has CDR1 MNHEY and CDR2 SMNVEV (reference sequence). With V trimmed by 4 bases and J by 4 bases, 10 bases remained unmatched. The CDR3 has 16 amino acids.

This clone was recorded only once. V is TRBV4-3 and J is TRBJ2-7; TRBD1 might be the D (6 bases). Trimming left V 0 bases short and J 5 bases short, with 14 bases between. The CDR3 is 15 residues long. Germline CDR1 and CDR2: LGHNA and YSLEER. The chain's CDR3 is CASSQENARGNEQYF. The CDR3 DNA reads as TGCGCCAGCAGCCAAGAAAACGCCAGGGGCAACGAGCAGTACTTC.

The sample holds one count of this clone. The V and J genes are TRBV25-1 and TRBJ2-1; D possibly corresponds to TRBD2 (5 bases). The ends were cut back, 5 bases at V and 6 bases at J, with 11 bases in the middle. Germline CDR1 MGHDK, CDR2 SYGVNS. CDR3 size: 13 residues. The CDR3 region has the DNA TGTGCCAGCAGTCCTGCGGACTTCAATGAGCAGTTCTTC. Translated: CASSPADFNEQFF.